The 19 T cell receptor beta chains below come from one sample, sequenced in a study of shared clonotypes between healthy human individuals. CD8 cells regarded as naive lacked CD45RO, were positively chosen for CCR7, and omitted terminally differentiated effector memory CD45RA+ cells. Data came from immunoSEQ multiplex PCR; TCRdb stores just in-frame clones and leaves some out. This sample has about 2 million clones, with less than 95% found just once. Material for sequencing was naive CD8+ T cells sorted from blood. The receptors shown here come from a man younger than 30 in good health.

The rearrangement joins TRBV5-4 to TRBJ2-1; TRBD1 aligns across 8 bases. The CDR3 contains 15 residues. V shed 2 bases, J shed 8 bases, and the junction held 9 bases outside the gene matches. Germline V gene lookup returns CDR1 SGHNT and CDR2 YYREEE (reference sequence). CDR3 residues: CASSLGQGEVDEQFF. For the CDR3, the DNA is TGTGCCAGCAGCTTAGGACAGGGTGAGGTGGATGAGCAGTTCTTC. The whole variable domain, remainder taken from reference TRBV5-4 and TRBJ2-1, is ETGVTQSPTHLIKTRGQQVTLRCSSQSGHNTVSWYQQALGQGPQFIFQYYREEENGRGNFPPRFSGLQFPNYSSELNVNALELDDSALYLCASSLGQGEVDEQFFGPGTRLTVL.

The rearrangement joins TRBV10-3 to TRBJ2-6; 13 bases match TRBD2. The CDR3 covers 18 residues. The germline gives CDR1 ENHRY, CDR2 SYGVKD. J lost 0 bases, V lost 4 bases, and 3 bases had no gene match. The CDR3 reads CAISVGLAGVSGANVLTF. In nucleotides, the CDR3 is TGTGCCATCAGTGTAGGACTAGCGGGAGTCTCTGGGGCCAACGTCCTGACTTTC.

V is TRBV6-5 and J is TRBJ2-7; perhaps TRBD2 as D (5 bases). V was trimmed by 6 bases and J by 5 bases, leaving 14 bases between them. Germline CDR1 MNHEY, CDR2 SVGAGI. This CDR3 is 13 amino acids long. For the CDR3, the DNA is TGTGCCAGCAGGATATCACGAGGGAACGAGCAGTACTTC. This translates into CASRISRGNEQYF.

The V gene is TRBV27, the J gene TRBJ2-7; 7 bases are shared with TRBD1. The CDR3 spans 17 residues. With V trimmed by 2 bases and J by 0 bases, 10 bases remained unmatched. In germline, CDR1 is MNHEY, CDR2 SMNVEV (reference sequence). The CDR3 nucleotides read TGTGCCAGCAGTTTAAGTTCGAGGGGGCATGTCTCCTACGAGCAGTACTTC. Protein sequence: CASSLSSRGHVSYEQYF.

The chain combines TRBV21-1 with TRBJ2-5; TRBD2, the table's D call, was not compared with the DNA. TRBV21-1 is shown as a pseudogene. The CDR3 runs to 17 residues. The CDR3 is CASSNPPGLAPRETQYF. Here the CDR3 DNA reads TGTGCCAGCAGCAATCCTCCGGGACTAGCGCCTCGGGAGACCCAGTACTTC.

The DNA for the CDR3 is TGTGCCAGCAGCTGGGGGTGGGAGGGCCCTCCAATGAACACTGAAGCTTTCTTT. It encodes CASSWGWEGPPMNTEAFF. The V gene is TRBV7-2, the J gene TRBJ1-1; D possibly corresponds to TRBD1 (5 bases). The CDR3 totals 18 residues. Trimming took 4 bases from V and 0 from J, leaving 21 bases between them. The germline CDR1 and CDR2 sequences are SGHTA and FQGNSA.

This clone showed up just once. This chain connects TRBV29-1 to TRBJ2-1; D may be TRBD2 (5 bases). V dropped 3 bases and J dropped 0 bases, with 9 bases sitting between them. The V gene's germline CDR1 is SQVTM and CDR2 ANQGSEA. The CDR3 contains 14 residues. The CDR3 spells CSVDGGLSYNEQFF. The CDR3 DNA follows: TGCAGCGTTGACGGCGGACTCTCCTACAATGAGCAGTTCTTC.

The chain employs TRBV5-6 and TRBJ1-2; D call uncertain. Looked up from germline, CDR1 is SGHDT and CDR2 is YYEEEE. The CDR3 is 12 amino acids. Trimming removed 4 bases at V and 4 bases at J, with 8 bases between. The CDR3 DNA is TGTGCCAGCAGCCCAGAAGGCTATGGCTACACCTTC. This codes for CASSPEGYGYTF.

The rearrangement uses TRBV6-5 and TRBJ2-3; D unclear. The CDR3 covers 16 residues. CDR1 is MNHEY and CDR2 is SVGAGI in the germline V gene. The V end was cut by 2 bases, the J end by 2 bases, with 14 bases between. As DNA, the CDR3 is TGTGCCAGCAGTTACGGCAACTCTCCTTCCACAGATACGCAGTATTTT. Protein product: CASSYGNSPSTDTQYF.

DNA for the CDR3: TGTGCCAGCAGTTACGAGCTGAGCGGGAGCGCAGATACGCAGTATTTT. Translation gives CASSYELSGSADTQYF. The chain recombines TRBV6-6 with TRBJ2-3, with 8 bases fitting TRBD2. The V and J ends lost 2 bases and 4 bases, in that order; junction bases with no gene match: 8. In germline, CDR1 is MNHNY, CDR2 SVGAGI (reference sequence). There are 16 residues in the CDR3.

J is TRBJ1-1 and V is TRBV4-1, with D possibly being TRBD1 (6 bases). Germline values: CDR1 MGHRA, CDR2 YSYEKL. Trimming removed 1 base at V and 11 bases at J, with 26 bases between. The CDR3 is 17 residues long. The CDR3 loop reads CASSQGAGALHLGQAFF. DNA for the CDR3: TGCGCCAGCAGCCAAGGGGCAGGGGCCCTCCATCTAGGTCAGGCTTTCTTT.

The V call is TRBV7-8, the J call TRBJ2-3, with 9 bases aligning to TRBD2. The V gene end was trimmed by 1 base and the J gene end by 4 bases; junction bases not matched to a gene: 6. This CDR3 is built from 16 residues. Germline V gene lookup returns CDR1 SGHVS and CDR2 FQNEAQ. The CDR3 bases are TGTGCCAGCAGCTTAGTTAGCGGGAGAGGTTCAGATACGCAGTATTTT. Translated, it gives CASSLVSGRGSDTQYF.

This chain uses TRBV5-1 with TRBJ2-3; D might be TRBD1 (6 bases). The CDR3 covers 15 residues. Germline assignment: CDR1 SGHRS and CDR2 YFSETQ. V was clipped by 4 bases and J by 5 bases, with 17 bases between them. This CDR3 is CASSHLQGGGDTQYF. CDR3 DNA: TGCGCCAGCAGCCACCTACAGGGTGGTGGAGATACGCAGTATTTT. Full variable domain (outside the CDR3, taken from reference TRBV5-1 and TRBJ2-3): KAGVTQTPRYLIKTRGQQVTLSCSPISGHRSVSWYQQTPGQGLQFLFEYFSETQRNKGNFPGRFSGRQFSNSRSEMNVSTLELGDSALYLCASSHLQGGGDTQYFGPGTRLTVL.

The chain recombines TRBV20-1 with TRBJ2-5; no clear D gene. This CDR3 region has 10 residues. V was trimmed by 4 bases and J by 4 bases, leaving 4 bases between them. Germline V gene lookup returns CDR1 DFQATT and CDR2 SNEGSKA (reference sequence). In DNA form, the CDR3 reads TGCAGTGCTAACTCAGAGACCCAGTACTTC. Translated, it gives CSANSETQYF.

This chain connects TRBV4-1 to TRBJ2-7, with D unclear. CDR1 and CDR2 from the germline V gene are MGHRA and YSYEKL. This CDR3 is 14 amino acids long. Trimming took off 0 bases at V and 1 base at J, with 7 bases between the two ends. CDR3 nucleotides: TGCGCCAGCAGCCAAGAAAAAGGTTCCTACGAGCAGTACTTC. Translating it yields CASSQEKGSYEQYF.

This rearrangement joins TRBV4-1 to TRBJ2-5; D is possibly TRBD2 (6 bases). The better agreement between TRBJ2-7 and the DNA end casts doubt on the J call. CDR1 is MGHRA, CDR2 YSYEKL, per germline. This CDR3 is 16 amino acids long. CDR3 loop: CASSQASSAFSYEQYF. The CDR3 DNA reads as TGCGCCAGCAGCCAGGCTTCTAGCGCTTTCTCCTACGAGCAGTACTTC.

The rearrangement links TRBV29-1 to TRBJ2-1; D is possibly TRBD1 or TRBD2 (5 bases each). This CDR3 region has 11 residues. Germline V gene sequence: CDR1 SQVTM, CDR2 ANQGSEA. Trimming removed 7 bases at V and 8 bases at J, with 12 bases between. The CDR3 DNA reads TGCAGCGGGGTCCGGGACGATGAGCAGTTCTTC. This gives the protein CSGVRDDEQFF.

The chain recombines TRBV5-6 with TRBJ2-5, with a weak D call TRBD2 (5 bases). The CDR3 runs to 13 residues. Deletions cut 4 bases from V and 3 bases from J, with 10 bases between. The germline V gene encodes CDR1 SGHDT and CDR2 YYEEEE. CDR3 loop: CASSRTEKETQYF. CDR3 DNA sequence: TGTGCCAGCAGCCGGACTGAAAAAGAGACCCAGTACTTC.

V and J are TRBV6-1 and TRBJ2-2; the D gene could be TRBD1 or TRBD2 (5 bases each). This CDR3 spans 15 amino acids. The germline V gene has CDR1 MNHNS and CDR2 SASEGT. V dropped 7 bases and J dropped 3 bases, with 15 bases sitting between them. The CDR3 nucleotides are TGTGCCAGCACCCCTATGGGGGTTCACACCGGGGAGCTGTTTTTT. Encoded protein: CASTPMGVHTGELFF.